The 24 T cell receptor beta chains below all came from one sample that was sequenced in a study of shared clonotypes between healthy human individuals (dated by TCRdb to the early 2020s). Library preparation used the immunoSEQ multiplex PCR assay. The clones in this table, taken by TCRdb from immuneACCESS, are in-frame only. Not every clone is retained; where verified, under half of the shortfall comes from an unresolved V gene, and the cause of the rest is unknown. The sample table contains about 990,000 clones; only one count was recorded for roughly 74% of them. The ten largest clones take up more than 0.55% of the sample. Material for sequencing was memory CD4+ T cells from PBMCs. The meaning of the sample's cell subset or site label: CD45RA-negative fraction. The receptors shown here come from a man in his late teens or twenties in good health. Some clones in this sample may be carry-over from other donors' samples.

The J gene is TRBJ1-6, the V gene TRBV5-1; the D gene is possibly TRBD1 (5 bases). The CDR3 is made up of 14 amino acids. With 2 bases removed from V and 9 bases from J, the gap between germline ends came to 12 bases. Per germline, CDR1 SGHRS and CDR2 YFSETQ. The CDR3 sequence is CASSFDRAASPLHF. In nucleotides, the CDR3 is TGCGCCAGCAGCTTTGACAGAGCGGCTTCACCCCTCCACTTT.

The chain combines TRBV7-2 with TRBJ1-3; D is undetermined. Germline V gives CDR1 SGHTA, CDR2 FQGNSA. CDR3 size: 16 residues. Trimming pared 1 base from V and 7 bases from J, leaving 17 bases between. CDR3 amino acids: CASSLDPGPVSNTIYF. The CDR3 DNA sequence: TGTGCCAGCAGCTTAGACCCCGGGCCGGTGTCGAACACCATATATTTT. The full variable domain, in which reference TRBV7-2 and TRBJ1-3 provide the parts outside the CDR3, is GAGVSQSPSNKVTEKGKDVELRCDPISGHTALYWYRQSLGQGLEFLIYFQGNSAPDKSGLPSDRFSAERTGGSVSTLTIQRTQQEDSAVYLCASSLDPGPVSNTIYFGEGSWLTVV.

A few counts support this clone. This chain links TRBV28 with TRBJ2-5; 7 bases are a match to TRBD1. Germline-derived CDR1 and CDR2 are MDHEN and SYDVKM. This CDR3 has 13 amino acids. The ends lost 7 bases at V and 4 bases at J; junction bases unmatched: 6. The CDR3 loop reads CASKGAFRETQYF. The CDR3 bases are TGTGCCAGCAAGGGGGCTTTTCGAGAGACCCAGTACTTC. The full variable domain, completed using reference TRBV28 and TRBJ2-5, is DVKVTQSSRYLVKRTGEKVFLECVQDMDHENMFWYRQDPGLGLRLIYFSYDVKMKEKGDIPEGYSVSREKKERFSLILESASTNQTSMYLCASKGAFRETQYFGPGTRLLVL.

This CDR3 is CASSQTGGLSYEQYF. CDR3 nucleotide sequence: TGTGCCAGCAGCCAGACAGGGGGGCTCTCCTACGAGCAGTACTTC. This chain uses TRBV11-2 with TRBJ2-7; 9 bases fit TRBD1. The CDR3 spans 15 residues. With V trimmed by 5 bases and J by 0 bases, 5 bases remained unmatched. Germline values: CDR1 SGHAT, CDR2 FQNNGV.

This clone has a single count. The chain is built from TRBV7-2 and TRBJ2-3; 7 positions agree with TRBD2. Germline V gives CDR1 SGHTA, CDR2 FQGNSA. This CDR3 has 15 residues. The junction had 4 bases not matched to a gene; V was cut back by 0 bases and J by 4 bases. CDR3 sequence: CASSLAGGRADTQYF. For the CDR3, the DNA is TGTGCCAGCAGCTTAGCGGGAGGGCGGGCAGATACGCAGTATTTT.

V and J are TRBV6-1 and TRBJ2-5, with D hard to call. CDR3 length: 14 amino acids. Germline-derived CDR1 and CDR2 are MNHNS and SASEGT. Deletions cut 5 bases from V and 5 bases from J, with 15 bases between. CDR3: CASSILGSWETQYF. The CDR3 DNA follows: TGTGCCAGCAGTATTCTAGGTAGTTGGGAGACCCAGTACTTC.

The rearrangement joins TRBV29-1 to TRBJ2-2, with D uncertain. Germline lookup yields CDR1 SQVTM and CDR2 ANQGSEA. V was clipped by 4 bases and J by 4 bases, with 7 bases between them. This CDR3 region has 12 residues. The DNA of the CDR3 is TGCAGCGTTGCGGGTTTCACCGGGGAGCTGTTTTTT. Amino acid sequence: CSVAGFTGELFF.

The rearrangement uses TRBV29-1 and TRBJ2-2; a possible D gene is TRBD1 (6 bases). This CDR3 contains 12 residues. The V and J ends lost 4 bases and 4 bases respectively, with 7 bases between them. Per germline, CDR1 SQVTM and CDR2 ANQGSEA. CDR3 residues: CSVAGVTGELFF. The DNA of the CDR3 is TGCAGCGTTGCAGGGGTCACCGGGGAGCTGTTTTTT.

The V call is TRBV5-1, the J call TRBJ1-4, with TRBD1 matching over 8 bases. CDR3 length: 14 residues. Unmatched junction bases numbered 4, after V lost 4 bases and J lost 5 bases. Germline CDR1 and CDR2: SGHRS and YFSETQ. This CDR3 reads CASSLQGVNEKLFF. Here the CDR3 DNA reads TGCGCCAGCAGCCTACAGGGGGTCAATGAAAAACTGTTTTTT.

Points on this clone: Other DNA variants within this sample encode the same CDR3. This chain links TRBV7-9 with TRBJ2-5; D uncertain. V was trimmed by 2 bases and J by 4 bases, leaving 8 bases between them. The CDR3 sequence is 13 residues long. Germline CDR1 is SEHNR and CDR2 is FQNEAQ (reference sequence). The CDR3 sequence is CASSLSGVETQYF. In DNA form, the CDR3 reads TGTGCCAGCAGCTTAAGTGGGGTAGAGACCCAGTACTTC.

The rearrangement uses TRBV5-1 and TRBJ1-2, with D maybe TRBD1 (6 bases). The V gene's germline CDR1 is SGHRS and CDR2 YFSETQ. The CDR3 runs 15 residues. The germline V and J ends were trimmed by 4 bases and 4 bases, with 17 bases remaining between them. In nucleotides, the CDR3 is TGCGCCAGCAGCCAGACAGGACAGACAAGCTATGGCTACACCTTC. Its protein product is CASSQTGQTSYGYTF.

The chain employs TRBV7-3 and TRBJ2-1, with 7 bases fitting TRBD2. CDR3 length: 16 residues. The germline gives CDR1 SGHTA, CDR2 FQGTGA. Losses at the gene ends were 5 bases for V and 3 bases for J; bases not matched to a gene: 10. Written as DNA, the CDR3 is TGTGCCAGCAGCGCGCTCCTAGCGGATAACTACAATGAGCAGTTCTTC. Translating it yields CASSALLADNYNEQFF.

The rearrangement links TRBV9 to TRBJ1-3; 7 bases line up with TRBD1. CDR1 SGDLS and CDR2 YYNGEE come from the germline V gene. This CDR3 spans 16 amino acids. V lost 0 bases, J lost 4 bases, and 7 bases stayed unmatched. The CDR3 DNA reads TGTGCCAGCAGCGTAGGACAGGGCTGGTCCGGAAACACCATATATTTT. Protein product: CASSVGQGWSGNTIYF.

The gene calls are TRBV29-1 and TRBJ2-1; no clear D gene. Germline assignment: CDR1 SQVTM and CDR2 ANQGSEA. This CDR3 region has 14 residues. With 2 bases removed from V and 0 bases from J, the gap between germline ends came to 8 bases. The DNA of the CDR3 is TGCAGCGTTGAACGGGTTAGCTCCTACAATGAGCAGTTCTTC. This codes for CSVERVSSYNEQFF.

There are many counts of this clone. CDR3 amino acids: CASSVAPYGEAYGYTF. The CDR3, as DNA: TGTGCCAGCAGCGTAGCCCCCTACGGGGAGGCCTATGGCTACACCTTC. The rearrangement uses TRBV9 and TRBJ1-2; no firm D call. The CDR3 has 16 amino acids. CDR1 and CDR2 (germline): SGDLS, YYNGEE. V was trimmed by 0 bases and J by 4 bases, leaving 16 bases between them.

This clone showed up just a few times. In DNA form, the CDR3 reads TGCGCCAGCAGCCAAGATCTAGCGGAGATCTACAATGAGCAGTTCTTC. It translates to CASSQDLAEIYNEQFF. The rearrangement joins TRBV4-3 to TRBJ2-1; TRBD2 matches at 7 bases. The germline CDR1 and CDR2 sequences are LGHNA and YSLEER. J was trimmed by 3 bases and V by 0 bases; bases with no gene match: 5. CDR3 size: 16 residues.

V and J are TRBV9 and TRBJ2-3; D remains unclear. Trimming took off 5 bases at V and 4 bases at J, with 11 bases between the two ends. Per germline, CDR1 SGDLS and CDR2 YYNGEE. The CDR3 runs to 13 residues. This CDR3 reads CASSRRPSDTQYF. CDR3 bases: TGTGCCAGCAGTCGCCGGCCGTCAGATACGCAGTATTTT. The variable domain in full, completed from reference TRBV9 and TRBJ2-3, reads DSGVTQTPKHLITATGQRVTLRCSPRSGDLSVYWYQQSLDQGLQFLIQYYNGEERAKGNILERFSAQQFPDLHSELNLSSLELGDSALYFCASSRRPSDTQYFGPGTRLTVL.

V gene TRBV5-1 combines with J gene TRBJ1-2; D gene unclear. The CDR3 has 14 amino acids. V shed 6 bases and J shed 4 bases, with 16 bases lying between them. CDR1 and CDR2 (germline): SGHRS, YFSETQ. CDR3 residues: CASTDNARGYGYTF. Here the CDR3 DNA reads TGCGCCAGCACGGATAACGCTCGTGGCTATGGCTACACCTTC.

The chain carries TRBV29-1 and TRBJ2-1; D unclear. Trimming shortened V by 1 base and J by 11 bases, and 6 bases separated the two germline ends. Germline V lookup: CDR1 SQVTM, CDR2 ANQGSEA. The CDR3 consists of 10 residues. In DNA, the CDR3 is TGCAGCGTTGAAGCAGGAAAGCAGTTCTTC. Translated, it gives CSVEAGKQFF.

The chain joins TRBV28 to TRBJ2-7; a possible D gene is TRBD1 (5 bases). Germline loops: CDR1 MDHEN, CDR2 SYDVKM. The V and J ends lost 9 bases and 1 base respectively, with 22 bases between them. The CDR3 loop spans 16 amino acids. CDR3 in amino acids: CASFTKGQGTSYEQYF. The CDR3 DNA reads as TGTGCCAGTTTTACGAAAGGGCAGGGAACATCCTACGAGCAGTACTTC. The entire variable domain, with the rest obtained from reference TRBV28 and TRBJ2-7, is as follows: DVKVTQSSRYLVKRTGEKVFLECVQDMDHENMFWYRQDPGLGLRLIYFSYDVKMKEKGDIPEGYSVSREKKERFSLILESASTNQTSMYLCASFTKGQGTSYEQYFGPGTRLTVT.

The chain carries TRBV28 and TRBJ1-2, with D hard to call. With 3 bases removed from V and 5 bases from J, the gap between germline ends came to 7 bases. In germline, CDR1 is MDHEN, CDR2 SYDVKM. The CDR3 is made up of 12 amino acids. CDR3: CASSFHGYGYTF. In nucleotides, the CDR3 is TGTGCCAGCAGTTTCCATGGGTATGGCTACACCTTC.

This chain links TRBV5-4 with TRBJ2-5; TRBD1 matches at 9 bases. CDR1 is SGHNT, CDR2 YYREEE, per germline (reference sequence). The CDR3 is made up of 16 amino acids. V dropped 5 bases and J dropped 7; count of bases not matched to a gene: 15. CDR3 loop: CASRPRYRDRDVTQYF. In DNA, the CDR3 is TGTGCCAGCAGGCCCAGATACCGGGACAGGGATGTGACCCAGTACTTC. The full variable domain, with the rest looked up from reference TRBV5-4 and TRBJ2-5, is ETGVTQSPTHLIKTRGQQVTLRCSSQSGHNTVSWYQQALGQGPQFIFQYYREEENGRGNFPPRFSGLQFPNYSSELNVNALELDDSALYLCASRPRYRDRDVTQYFGPGTRLLVL.

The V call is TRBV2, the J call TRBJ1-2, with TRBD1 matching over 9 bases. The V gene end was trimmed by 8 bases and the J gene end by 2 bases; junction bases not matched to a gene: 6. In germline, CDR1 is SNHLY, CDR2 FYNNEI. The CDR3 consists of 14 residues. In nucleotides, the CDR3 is TGTGCCAGCGAGGGACAGGGTGGAAACTATGGCTACACCTTC. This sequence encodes CASEGQGGNYGYTF.

This chain's CDR3 is CASSLWASTDTQYF. CDR3 nucleotides: TGTGCCAGCAGTTTATGGGCTAGCACAGATACGCAGTATTTT. The chain uses TRBV27 and TRBJ2-3, with D unresolved. This CDR3 is 14 amino acids long. CDR1 and CDR2 from the germline V gene are MNHEY and SMNVEV (reference sequence). Between the trimmed V and J ends, which lost 1 base and 0 bases, there was a span of 5 bases.